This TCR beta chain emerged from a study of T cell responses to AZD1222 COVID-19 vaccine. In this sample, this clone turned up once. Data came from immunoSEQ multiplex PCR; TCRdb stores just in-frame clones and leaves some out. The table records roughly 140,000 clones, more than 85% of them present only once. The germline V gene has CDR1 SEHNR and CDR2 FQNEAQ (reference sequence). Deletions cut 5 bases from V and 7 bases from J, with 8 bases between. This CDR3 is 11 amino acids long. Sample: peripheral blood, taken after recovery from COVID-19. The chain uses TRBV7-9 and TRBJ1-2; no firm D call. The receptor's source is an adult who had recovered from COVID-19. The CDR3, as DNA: TGTGCCAGCAGCCCCGGGAGTGGCTACACCTTC. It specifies CASSPGSGYTF.